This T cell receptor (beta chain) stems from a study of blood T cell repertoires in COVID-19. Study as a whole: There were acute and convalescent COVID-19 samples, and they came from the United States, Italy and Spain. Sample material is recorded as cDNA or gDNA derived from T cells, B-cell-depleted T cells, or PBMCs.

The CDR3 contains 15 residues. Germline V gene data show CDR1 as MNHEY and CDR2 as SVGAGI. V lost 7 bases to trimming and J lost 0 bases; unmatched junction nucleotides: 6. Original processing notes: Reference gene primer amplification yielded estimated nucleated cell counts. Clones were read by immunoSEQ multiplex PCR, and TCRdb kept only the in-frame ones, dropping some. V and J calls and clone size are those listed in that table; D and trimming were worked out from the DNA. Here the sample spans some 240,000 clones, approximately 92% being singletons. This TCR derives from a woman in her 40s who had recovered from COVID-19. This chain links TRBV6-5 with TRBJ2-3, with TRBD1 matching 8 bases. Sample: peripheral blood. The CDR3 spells CASIQTGESTDTQYF. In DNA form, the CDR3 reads TGTGCCAGCATTCAGACAGGGGAGAGCACAGATACGCAGTATTTT.